One and the same sample provided the 20 T cell receptor beta chains below, sequenced in a study of control samples from healthy donors and cancer patients. Assay used: immunoSEQ multiplex PCR; TCRdb lists only in-frame clones, some missing. The sample yields tens of thousands of clones, 95% seen once. Sequenced sample: blood. All receptors come from a man younger than 40 in good health.

The chain uses TRBV5-6 and TRBJ2-7, with 10 bases lining up with TRBD1. From germline, CDR1 is SGHDT and CDR2 YYEEEE. After removal of 4 bases from V and 1 base from J, the junction contained 8 bases not matched to a gene. CDR3 length: 16 residues. The CDR3 nucleotides are TGTGCCAGCAGCCACGACCGACAGGGGGCTTCCTACGAGCAGTACTTC. Amino acid sequence: CASSHDRQGASYEQYF.

This rearrangement joins TRBV5-5 to TRBJ2-7; perhaps TRBD2 as D (6 bases). The CDR3 consists of 15 residues. Germline CDR1 and CDR2: SGHKS and YYEKEE (reference sequence). The V end was cut by 2 bases, the J end by 4 bases, with 16 bases between. The CDR3 nucleotides are TGTGCCAGCAGCTTTCAGGCGGGAAGGTTTTACGAGCAGTACTTC. It encodes CASSFQAGRFYEQYF. Full variable domain (rest looked up from reference TRBV5-5 and TRBJ2-7): DAGVTQSPTHLIKTRGQQVTLRCSPISGHKSVSWYQQVLGQGPQFIFQYYEKEERGRGNFPDRFSARQFPNYSSELNVNALLLGDSALYLCASSFQAGRFYEQYFGPGTRLTVT.

The chain joins TRBV13 to TRBJ2-7, with 10 bases identical to TRBD2. Germline-derived CDR1 and CDR2 are PRHDT and FYEKMQ (reference sequence). Trimming took 0 bases from V and 0 from J; bases not matched to a gene: 5. The CDR3 runs 17 residues. CDR3 nucleotides: TGTGCCAGCAGCTTAGGGACTAGCGGGTCCGACTCCTACGAGCAGTACTTC. Encoded protein: CASSLGTSGSDSYEQYF.

This clone is medium-sized (0.01 to 0.1%) by share. The chain joins TRBV6-1 to TRBJ2-2; possible D gene TRBD1, 5 bases. V was shortened by 2 bases and J by 4 bases, with 14 bases between the two germline ends. Per the germline V gene, CDR1 is MNHNS and CDR2 is SASEGT. This CDR3 spans 16 amino acids. This CDR3 reads CASSEQTPDITGELFF. CDR3 DNA sequence: TGTGCCAGCAGTGAACAGACTCCGGACATCACCGGGGAGCTGTTTTTT.

V gene TRBV3-1 (or the pseudogene TRBV3-2) combines with J gene TRBJ1-6; D uncertain. V was shortened by 1 base and J by 10 bases, with 8 bases between the two germline ends. The CDR3 has 13 residues. The V gene's germline CDR1 is LGHDT and CDR2 YNNKEL (reference sequence). For the CDR3, the DNA is TGTGCCAGCAGCCAAGGGGTCGAATCACCCCTCCACTTT. This gives the protein CASSQGVESPLHF.

This CDR3 reads CASSLRATTNEKLFF. For the CDR3, the DNA is TGTGCCAGCAGCTTAAGGGCGACAACTAATGAAAAACTGTTTTTT. The rearrangement uses TRBV13 and TRBJ1-4; no clear D gene. CDR1 is PRHDT, CDR2 FYEKMQ, per germline (reference sequence). The CDR3 is 15 amino acids. The V gene lost 2 bases and the J gene lost 0 bases, with 7 bases spanning the gap. The full variable domain, with the rest looked up from reference TRBV13 and TRBJ1-4, is AAGVIQSPRHLIKEKRETATLKCYPIPRHDTVYWYQQGPGQDPQFLISFYEKMQSDKGSIPDRFSAQQFSDYHSELNMSSLELGDSALYFCASSLRATTNEKLFFGSGTQLSVL.

J is TRBJ2-1 and V is TRBV5-1, with no clear D. V was pared by 4 bases and J by 8 bases, with 10 bases between. The CDR3 covers 12 residues. Germline V gene data show CDR1 as SGHRS and CDR2 as YFSETQ. The CDR3 DNA follows: TGCGCCAGCAGCCTTTCCCTCGATGAGCAGTTCTTC. Residues: CASSLSLDEQFF.

The chain uses TRBV30 and TRBJ1-6; TRBD1 matches 10 bases. CDR3 size: 14 residues. CDR1 is GTSNPN, CDR2 SVGIG, per germline (reference sequence). V shed 2 bases, J shed 7 bases, and the junction held 2 bases outside the gene matches. CDR3 in DNA: TGTGCCTGGAGTAGGACAGGGGGGAATTCACCCCTCCACTTT. This gives the protein CAWSRTGGNSPLHF.

This clone showed up just once. The J gene is TRBJ2-7, the V gene TRBV6-1; a possible D gene is TRBD1 (7 bases). The CDR3 covers 14 residues. Germline values: CDR1 MNHNS, CDR2 SASEGT. Trimming stripped 3 bases from V and 3 bases from J, with 12 bases between. The CDR3, as DNA: TGTGCCAGCAGTGACAGGGGGGCTAACTACGAGCAGTACTTC. Translating it yields CASSDRGANYEQYF.

The chain joins TRBV6-5 to TRBJ2-3, with D maybe TRBD2 (6 bases). Germline V gives CDR1 MNHEY, CDR2 SVGAGI. V dropped 2 bases and J dropped 5 bases, with 14 bases sitting between them. The CDR3 is made up of 15 amino acids. The CDR3 region has the DNA TGTGCCAGCAGTTACACCGGGACTTTGGGAGATACGCAGTATTTT. As protein: CASSYTGTLGDTQYF.

The CDR3 sequence is CASSKGLVHEQFF. In DNA form, the CDR3 reads TGTGCCAGCAGTAAGGGACTAGTCCATGAGCAGTTCTTC. V gene TRBV28 combines with J gene TRBJ2-1, with 8 nucleotides matching TRBD2. With 5 bases clipped from V and 8 bases from J, the junction kept 5 bases outside the gene matches. This CDR3 is built from 13 residues. Looked up from germline, CDR1 is MDHEN and CDR2 is SYDVKM.

The chain recombines TRBV7-9 with TRBJ1-1; D possibly corresponds to TRBD1 (5 bases). Trimming stripped 3 bases from V and 1 base from J, with 21 bases between. Germline V gives CDR1 SEHNR, CDR2 FQNEAQ (reference sequence). The CDR3 is 18 residues long. The CDR3 spells CASSFRWDGSPPNTEAFF. The CDR3 DNA is TGTGCCAGCAGCTTCAGGTGGGACGGATCCCCCCCGAACACTGAAGCTTTCTTT. Drawing the rest from reference TRBV7-9 and TRBJ1-1, the complete variable domain is DTGVSQNPRHKITKRGQNVTFRCDPISEHNRLYWYRQTLGQGPEFLTYFQNEAQLEKSRLLSDRFSAERPKGSFSTLEIQRTEQGDSAMYLCASSFRWDGSPPNTEAFFGQGTRLTVV.

The count of this clone is one. This chain uses TRBV5-1 with TRBJ2-1, with a tentative D call TRBD1 (6 bases). This CDR3 is built from 14 residues. The V and J ends lost 4 bases and 5 bases respectively, with 13 bases between them. CDR1 and CDR2 (germline): SGHRS, YFSETQ. The CDR3 spells CASSAGVYDNEQFF. The CDR3 bases are TGCGCCAGCAGCGCAGGGGTTTATGACAATGAGCAGTTCTTC.

This clone was counted a single time. This chain uses TRBV9 with TRBJ2-1, with D tentatively TRBD2 (6 bases). Germline-derived CDR1 and CDR2 are SGDLS and YYNGEE. CDR3 length equals 14 residues. Trimming left V 4 bases short and J 6 bases short, with 14 bases between. The CDR3 DNA reads TGTGCCAGCAGCCCATCCGGACTAACCAATGAGCAGTTCTTC. It specifies CASSPSGLTNEQFF.

The rearrangement uses TRBV12-3 or TRBV12-4 and TRBJ1-2; maybe TRBD1 (6 bases). The V gene lost 8 bases and the J gene lost 0 bases, with 10 bases spanning the gap. CDR3 size: 13 residues. As DNA, the CDR3 is TGTGCCAGCCTGGGGGGGCCTAACTATGGCTACACCTTC. Encoded protein: CASLGGPNYGYTF.

The chain employs TRBV11-2 and TRBJ2-3, with TRBD2 matching 10 bases. The germline V gene encodes CDR1 SGHAT and CDR2 FQNNGV. The CDR3 covers 15 residues. The junction had 7 bases not matched to a gene; V was cut back by 5 bases and J by 5 bases. CDR3 loop: CASSVLAGVGDTQYF. The CDR3 coding sequence is TGTGCCAGCAGCGTCCTAGCGGGAGTTGGAGATACGCAGTATTTT. Variable domain in full (rest from reference TRBV11-2 and TRBJ2-3): EAGVAQSPRYKIIEKRQSVAFWCNPISGHATLYWYQQILGQGPKLLIQFQNNGVVDDSQLPKDRFSAERLKGVDSTLKIQPAKLEDSAVYLCASSVLAGVGDTQYFGPGTRLTVL.

The rearrangement joins TRBV3-1 (or the pseudogene TRBV3-2) to TRBJ2-3; 12 bases are a match to TRBD2. Germline V CDR1 and CDR2: LGHDT, YNNKEL (reference sequence). The V and J ends lost 5 bases and 3 bases, in that order; junction bases with no gene match: 3. This CDR3 region has 15 residues. The CDR3 here is CASSETSGSTDTQYF. Here the CDR3 DNA reads TGTGCCAGCAGCGAGACTAGCGGGAGTACAGATACGCAGTATTTT.

CDR3 sequence (DNA): TGTGCCAGCAGCCCAGGACAGGGAAGGTACGAGCAGTACTTC. Encoded protein: CASSPGQGRYEQYF. This chain joins TRBV5-6 and TRBJ2-7; 8 nucleotides align to TRBD1. The CDR3 consists of 14 residues. V shed 4 bases and J 4 bases; nucleotides not matched to a gene: 7. The germline gives CDR1 SGHDT, CDR2 YYEEEE.

V and J are TRBV24-1 and TRBJ2-1; TRBD2 agrees at 7 bases. The V segment lost 5 bases and the J segment 3 bases; nucleotides outside the gene matches: 15. CDR1 and CDR2 (germline): KGHDR, SFDVKD. The CDR3 is 18 residues long. Here the CDR3 reads CATSVQRGGPFGYNEQFF. In nucleotides, the CDR3 is TGTGCCACCAGTGTTCAGAGGGGAGGGCCTTTTGGCTACAATGAGCAGTTCTTC.

The gene calls are TRBV2 and TRBJ1-3, with 8 nucleotides matching TRBD1. Germline trimming cut 6 bases from V and 3 bases from J; bases unmatched to any gene: 4. The CDR3 is 14 amino acids. Germline V gene sequence: CDR1 SNHLY, CDR2 FYNNEI. For the CDR3, the DNA is TGTGCCAGCAGGGCCACAGGGGGTGGAAACACCATATATTTT. Residues: CASRATGGGNTIYF. Combining the CDR3 with reference TRBV2 and TRBJ1-3 gives the whole variable domain EPEVTQTPSHQVTQMGQEVILRCVPISNHLYFYWYRQILGQKVEFLVSFYNNEISEKSEIFDDQFSVERPDGSNFTLKIRSTKLEDSAMYFCASRATGGGNTIYFGEGSWLTVV.